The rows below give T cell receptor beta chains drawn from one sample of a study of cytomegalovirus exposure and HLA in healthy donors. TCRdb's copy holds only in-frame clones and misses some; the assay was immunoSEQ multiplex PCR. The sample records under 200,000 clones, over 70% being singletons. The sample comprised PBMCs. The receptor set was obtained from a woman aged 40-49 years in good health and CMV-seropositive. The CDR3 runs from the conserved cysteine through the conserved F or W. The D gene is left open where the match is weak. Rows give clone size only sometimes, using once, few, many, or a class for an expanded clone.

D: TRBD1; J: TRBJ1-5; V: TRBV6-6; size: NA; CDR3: CASSTDRGGQPQHF; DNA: TGTGCCAGCAGTACCGACAGGGGGGGTCAGCCCCAGCATTTT
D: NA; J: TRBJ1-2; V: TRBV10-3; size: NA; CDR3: CAITRGLGYTF; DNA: TGTGCCATCACCAGGGGCCTTGGCTACACCTTC
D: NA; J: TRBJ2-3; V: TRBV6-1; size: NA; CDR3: CASRDRPFTDTQYF; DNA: TGTGCCAGCAGGGACAGACCTTTCACAGATACGCAGTATTTT
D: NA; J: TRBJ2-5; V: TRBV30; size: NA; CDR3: CAWSPREETQYF; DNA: TGTGCCTGGAGTCCCAGGGAAGAGACCCAGTACTTC
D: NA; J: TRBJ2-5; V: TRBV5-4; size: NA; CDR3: CASSQGPGSGETQYF; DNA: TGTGCCAGCAGCCAAGGTCCGGGGTCAGGAGAGACCCAGTACTTC
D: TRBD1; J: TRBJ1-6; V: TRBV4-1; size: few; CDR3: CASSQDQGGGSPLHF; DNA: TGCGCCAGCAGCCAAGATCAGGGGGGTGGCTCACCCCTCCACTTT
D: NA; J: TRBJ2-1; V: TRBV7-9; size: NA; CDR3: CASSADRTHNEQFF; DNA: TGTGCCAGCAGCGCTGACAGAACCCACAATGAGCAGTTCTTC
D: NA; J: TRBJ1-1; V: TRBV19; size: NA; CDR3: CASSIEWGRRQNTEAFF; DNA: TGTGCCAGTAGTATAGAATGGGGGAGGAGGCAGAACACTGAAGCTTTCTTT
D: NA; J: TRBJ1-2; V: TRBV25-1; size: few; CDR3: CASSDTGQRYTF; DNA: TGTGCCAGCAGTGACACGGGACAACGCTACACCTTC
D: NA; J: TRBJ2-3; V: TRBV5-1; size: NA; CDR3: CASSLTASTDTQYF; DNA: TGCGCCAGCAGCTTGACTGCTAGCACAGATACGCAGTATTTT
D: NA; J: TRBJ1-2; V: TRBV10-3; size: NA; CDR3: CAIKTTVYGYTF; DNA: TGTGCCATCAAGACGACAGTCTATGGCTACACCTTC
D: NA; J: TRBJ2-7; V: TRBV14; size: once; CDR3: CASSLYMTASSYEQYF; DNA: TGTGCCAGCAGCCTCTATATGACAGCCAGCTCCTACGAGCAGTACTTC
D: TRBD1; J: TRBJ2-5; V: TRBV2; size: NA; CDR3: CASNPDRVKETQYF; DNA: TGTGCCAGCAACCCAGACAGGGTCAAAGAGACCCAGTACTTC
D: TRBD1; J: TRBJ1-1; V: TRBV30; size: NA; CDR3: CAWRDREEAFF; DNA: TGTGCCTGGAGGGACAGGGAAGAAGCTTTCTTT
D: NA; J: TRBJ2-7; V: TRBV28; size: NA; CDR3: CASWGRGSLYEQYF; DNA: TGTGCCAGTTGGGGGCGGGGGAGCCTCTACGAGCAGTACTTC
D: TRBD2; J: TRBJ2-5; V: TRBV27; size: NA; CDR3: CASIHFMAGEQETQYF; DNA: TGTGCCAGCATCCACTTCATGGCGGGGGAACAAGAGACCCAGTACTTC
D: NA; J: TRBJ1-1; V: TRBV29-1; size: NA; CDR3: CSVARVNTEAFF; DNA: TGCAGCGTTGCTCGGGTGAACACTGAAGCTTTCTTT
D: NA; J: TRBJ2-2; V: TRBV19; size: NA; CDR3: CAGRPTGFSGELFF; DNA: TGTGCCGGCCGACCGACGGGGTTTTCCGGGGAGCTGTTTTTT
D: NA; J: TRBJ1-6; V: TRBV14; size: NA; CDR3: CASSRNLKENSPLHF; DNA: TGTGCCAGCAGTCGGAACCTTAAGGAGAATTCACCCCTCCACTTT
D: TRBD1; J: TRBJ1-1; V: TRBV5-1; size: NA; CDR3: CASSVGSPGGLRPTEAFF; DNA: TGCGCCAGCAGCGTAGGGTCCCCAGGGGGCCTTCGGCCAACTGAAGCTTTCTTT
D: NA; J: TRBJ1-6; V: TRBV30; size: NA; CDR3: CAWRDSYNSPLHF; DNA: TGTGCCTGGAGGGACAGCTATAATTCACCCCTCCACTTT
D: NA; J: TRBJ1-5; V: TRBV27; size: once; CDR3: CASSPGTTGYQPQHF; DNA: TGTGCCAGCAGCCCCGGAACCACAGGGTATCAGCCCCAGCATTTT
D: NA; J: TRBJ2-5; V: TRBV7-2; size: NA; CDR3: CASCRGSQETQYF; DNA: TGTGCCAGCTGCCGGGGGAGCCAAGAGACCCAGTACTTC
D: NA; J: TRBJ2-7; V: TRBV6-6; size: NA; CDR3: CASSRDSYEQYF; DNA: TGTGCCAGCAGCCGAGACTCCTACGAGCAGTACTTC
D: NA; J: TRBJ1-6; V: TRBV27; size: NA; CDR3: CASSRRGRGTHNSPLHF; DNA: TGTGCCAGCAGCCGAAGGGGGAGGGGGACTCATAATTCACCCCTCCACTTT
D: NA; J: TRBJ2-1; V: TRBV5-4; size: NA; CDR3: CASGRGNNEQFF; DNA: TGTGCCAGTGGTCGCGGGAACAATGAGCAGTTCTTC
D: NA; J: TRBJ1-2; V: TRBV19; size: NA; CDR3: CASSALARNYYGYTF; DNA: TGTGCCAGTAGTGCCCTGGCGAGGAACTACTATGGCTACACCTTC
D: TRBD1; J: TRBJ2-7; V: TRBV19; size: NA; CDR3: CASGQGAYEQYF; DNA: TGTGCCAGTGGACAGGGGGCCTACGAGCAGTACTTC
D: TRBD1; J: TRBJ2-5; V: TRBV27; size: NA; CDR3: CASRGTGTGVQGRMGETQYF; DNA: TGTGCCAGCAGGGGAACCGGGACAGGGGTGCAAGGAAGAATGGGGGAGACCCAGTACTTC
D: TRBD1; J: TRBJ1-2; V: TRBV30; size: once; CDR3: CAGRDRGPHGYTF; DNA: TGTGCCGGAAGGGACAGGGGGCCTCATGGCTACACCTTC
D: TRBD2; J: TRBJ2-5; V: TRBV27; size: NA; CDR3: CASGGGRGWETQYF; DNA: TGTGCCAGCGGCGGGGGGCGGGGTTGGGAGACCCAGTACTTC
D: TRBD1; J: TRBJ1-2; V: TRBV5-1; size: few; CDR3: CASSLGGQDYGYTF; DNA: TGCGCCAGCAGCTTGGGGGGACAGGACTATGGCTACACCTTC
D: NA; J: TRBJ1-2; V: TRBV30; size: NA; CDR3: CAWTDGGGYTF; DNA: TGTGCCTGGACCGATGGAGGTGGCTACACCTTC
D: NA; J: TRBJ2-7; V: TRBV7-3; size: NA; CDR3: CASSLTASSIYEQYF; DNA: TGTGCCAGCAGCTTAACGGCCTCTAGCATCTACGAGCAGTACTTC
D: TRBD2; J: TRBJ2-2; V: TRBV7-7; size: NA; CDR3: CASSPTGGSSGELFF; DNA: TGTGCTAGCAGCCCCACGGGGGGTAGCTCCGGGGAGCTGTTTTTT
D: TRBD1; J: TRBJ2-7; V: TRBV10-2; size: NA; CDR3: CASSRPGQGYEQYF; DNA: TGCGCCAGCAGTAGACCGGGACAGGGTTACGAGCAGTACTTC
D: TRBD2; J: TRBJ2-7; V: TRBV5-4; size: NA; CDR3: CASSFRGGTYEQYF; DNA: TGTGCCAGCAGTTTTCGGGGGGGAACCTACGAGCAGTACTTC
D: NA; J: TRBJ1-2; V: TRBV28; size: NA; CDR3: CASSPFTGINYGYTF; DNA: TGTGCCAGCAGTCCTTTCACCGGGATTAACTATGGCTACACCTTC
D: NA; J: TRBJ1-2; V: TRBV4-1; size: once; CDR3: CASSQIDRGAGGYTF; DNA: TGCGCCAGCAGCCAAATAGATCGGGGGGCGGGGGGCTACACCTTC
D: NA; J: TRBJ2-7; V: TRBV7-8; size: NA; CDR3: CASSLAPGVTYEQYF; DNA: TGTGCCAGCAGCTTAGCTCCAGGGGTAACCTACGAGCAGTACTTC
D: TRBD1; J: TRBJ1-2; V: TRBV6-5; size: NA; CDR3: CASTKQGGYGYTF; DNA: TGTGCCAGCACCAAACAGGGGGGCTATGGCTACACCTTC
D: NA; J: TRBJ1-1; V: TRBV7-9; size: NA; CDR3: CASSREGLNEGAFF; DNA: TGTGCCAGCAGCCGCGAGGGACTCAATGAGGGAGCTTTCTTT
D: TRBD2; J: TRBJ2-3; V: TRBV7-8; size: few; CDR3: CASSRSGLARSDTQYF; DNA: TGTGCCAGCAGCCGCTCGGGACTAGCGCGTTCAGATACGCAGTATTTT
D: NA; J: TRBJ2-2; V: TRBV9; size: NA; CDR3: CASSTDGLNTGELFF; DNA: TGTGCCAGCAGCACCGACGGACTGAACACCGGGGAGCTGTTTTTT
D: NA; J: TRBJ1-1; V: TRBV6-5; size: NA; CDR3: CASNKNRETFTEAFF; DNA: TGTGCCAGCAATAAGAACCGGGAAACCTTCACTGAAGCTTTCTTT
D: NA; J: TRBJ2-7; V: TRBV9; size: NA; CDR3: CASSVDTYYEQYF; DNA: TGTGCCAGCAGCGTAGATACTTACTACGAGCAGTACTTC
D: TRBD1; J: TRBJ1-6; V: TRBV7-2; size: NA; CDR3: CASSPRGAGGYNSPLHF; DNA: TGTGCCAGCAGCCCTAGGGGTGCAGGGGGCTATAATTCACCCCTCCACTTT
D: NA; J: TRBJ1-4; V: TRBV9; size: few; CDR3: CASSVSGGPNEKLFF; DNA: TGTGCCAGCAGCGTTTCGGGGGGCCCTAATGAAAAACTGTTTTTT
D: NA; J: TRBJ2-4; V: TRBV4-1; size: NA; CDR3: CASSQDRGGAVTNSQYF; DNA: TGCGCCAGCAGCCAAGATCGTGGGGGGGCTGTCACAAACAGTCAGTACTTC
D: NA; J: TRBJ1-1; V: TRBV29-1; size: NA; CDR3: CSAGSGEAFF; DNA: TGCAGCGCCGGCTCGGGTGAAGCTTTCTTT
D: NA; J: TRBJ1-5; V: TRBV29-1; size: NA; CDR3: CSVQDSSNQPQHF; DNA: TGCAGCGTCCAGGACAGCTCCAATCAGCCCCAGCATTTT
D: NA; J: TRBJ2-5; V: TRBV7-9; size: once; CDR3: CASSLGAAGWGETQYF; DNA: TGTGCCAGCAGCTTAGGTGCAGCTGGGTGGGGCGAGACCCAGTACTTC
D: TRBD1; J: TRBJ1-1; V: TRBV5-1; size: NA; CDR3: CASSLSIAGGKAFF; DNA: TGCGCCAGCAGCTTGTCGATAGCAGGGGGGAAAGCTTTCTTT
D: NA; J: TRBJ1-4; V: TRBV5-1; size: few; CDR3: CASSLTGPPGEKLFF; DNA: TGCGCCAGCAGCTTAACAGGCCCTCCGGGCGAAAAACTGTTTTTT
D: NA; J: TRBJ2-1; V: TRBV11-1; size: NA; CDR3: CASSLGWSSYNEQFF; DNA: TGTGCCAGCAGCTTAGGGTGGAGCTCCTACAATGAGCAGTTCTTC